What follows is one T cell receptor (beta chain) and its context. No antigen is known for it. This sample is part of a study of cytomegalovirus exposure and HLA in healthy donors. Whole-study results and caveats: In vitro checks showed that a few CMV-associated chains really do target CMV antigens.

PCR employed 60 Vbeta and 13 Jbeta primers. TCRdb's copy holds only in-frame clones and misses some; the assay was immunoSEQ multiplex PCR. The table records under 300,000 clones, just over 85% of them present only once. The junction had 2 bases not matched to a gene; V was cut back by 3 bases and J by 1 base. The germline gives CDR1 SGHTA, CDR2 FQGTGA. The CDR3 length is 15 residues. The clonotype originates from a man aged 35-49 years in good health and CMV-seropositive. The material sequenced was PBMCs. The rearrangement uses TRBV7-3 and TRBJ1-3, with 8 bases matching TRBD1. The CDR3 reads CASSFDRGSGNTIYF. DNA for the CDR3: TGTGCCAGCAGCTTCGACAGGGGATCTGGAAACACCATATATTTT.